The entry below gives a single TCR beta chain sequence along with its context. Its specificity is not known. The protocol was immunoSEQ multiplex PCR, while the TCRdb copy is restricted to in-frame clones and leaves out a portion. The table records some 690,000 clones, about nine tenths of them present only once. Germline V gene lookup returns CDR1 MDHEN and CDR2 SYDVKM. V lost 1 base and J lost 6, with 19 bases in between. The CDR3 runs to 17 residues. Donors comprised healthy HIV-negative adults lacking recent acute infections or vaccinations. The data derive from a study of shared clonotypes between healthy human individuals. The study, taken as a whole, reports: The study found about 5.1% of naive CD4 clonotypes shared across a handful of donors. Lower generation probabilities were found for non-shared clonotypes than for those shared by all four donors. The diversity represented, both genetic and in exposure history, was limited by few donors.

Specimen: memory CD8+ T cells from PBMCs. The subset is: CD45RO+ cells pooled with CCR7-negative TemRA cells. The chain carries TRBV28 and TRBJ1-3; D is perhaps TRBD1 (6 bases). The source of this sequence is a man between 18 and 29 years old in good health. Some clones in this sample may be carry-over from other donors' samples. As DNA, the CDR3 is TGTGCCAGCAGTTTATTGAGGCGACAGGCAAGTGTAAACACCATATATTTT. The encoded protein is CASSLLRRQASVNTIYF.